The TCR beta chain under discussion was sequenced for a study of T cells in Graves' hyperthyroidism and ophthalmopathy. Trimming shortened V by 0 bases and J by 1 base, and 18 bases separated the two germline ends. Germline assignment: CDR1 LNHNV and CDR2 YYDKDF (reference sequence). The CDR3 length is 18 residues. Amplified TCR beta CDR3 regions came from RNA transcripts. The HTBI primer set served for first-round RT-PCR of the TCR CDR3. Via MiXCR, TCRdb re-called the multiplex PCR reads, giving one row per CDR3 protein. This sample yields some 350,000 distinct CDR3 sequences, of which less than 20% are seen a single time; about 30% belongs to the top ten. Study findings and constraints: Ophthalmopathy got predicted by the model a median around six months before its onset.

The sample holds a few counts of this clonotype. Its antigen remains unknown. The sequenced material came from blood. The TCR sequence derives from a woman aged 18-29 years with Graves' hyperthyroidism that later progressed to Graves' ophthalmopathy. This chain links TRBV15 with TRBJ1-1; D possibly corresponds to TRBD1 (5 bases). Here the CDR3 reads CATSRDVMGGLGNTEAFF. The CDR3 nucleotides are TGTGCCACCAGCAGAGACGTAATGGGGGGTTTGGGGAACACTGAAGCTTTCTTT.